This paragraph covers one T cell receptor beta chain sequence. Its antigen is still unknown. Nothing much larger sits one base from this clone, and base qualities are not available. The immunoSEQ Assay, a bias-controlled multiplex PCR, was used to amplify TCRbeta CDR3 regions from genomic DNA. The paper's processing steps were these. The number of nucleated cells in each sample was estimated by amplification of reference gene primers within the assay. To quantify the absolute abundance of each unique TCRbeta CDR3 rearrangement, sequence reads were collapsed and filtered. For each sample, productive Simpson clonality was calculated by taking the square root of Simpson's diversity index across productive rearrangements. Held by TCRdb, this immuneACCESS table contains in-frame sequences only and omits some clones. Under half of the omission traces to an unresolved V gene where checked; the cause of the rest is unknown. That table supplies the V and J calls and clone size; D and trimming were determined from the DNA. For this sample the table gives about 76,000 clones, of which approximately 88% were detected only once. The top ten hold approximately 5% of the sample.

The sample is drawn from a study of blood T cell repertoires in COVID-19 (TCRdb year 2020). Describing the broader study: The collaborator samples originated in the United States, Italy and Spain and spanned the acute and convalescent phases of COVID-19. The prospective study material was composed of cDNA or gDNA derived from T cells, B-cell-depleted T cells, or PBMCs. Deeply sampled blood TCRbeta repertoires from subjects exposed to, actively infected with, or recovered from COVID-19 were included in the dataset. A freely available public database, intended as a resource for researchers studying the immune response to SARS-CoV-2, is where the repertoires were released. Samples came from the ongoing ImmuneRACE study (first 160 participants) plus 1,254 subjects from 6 global collaborators. A de-identified subject ID, COVID-19 status, age in years and sex were almost always included in the sample metadata. Where available, HLA class I and class II types were obtained from metadata supplied by the sample provider rather than from assay-based typing. The study at large found these results: The amount of clinical and demographic metadata varied by source and participant and was provided uncurated.

Collaborating institutions collected whole blood in K2EDTA tubes following their own protocols. For TCRbeta analysis, collaborators shipped samples as frozen whole blood, isolated PBMCs, or DNA extracted from either of those sample types. Clipping removes 0 bases from V and 0 bases from J, with 10 as the unmatched junction base count. CDR1 SGDLS and CDR2 YYNGEE are derived from the germline V gene. Its CDR3 holds 19 amino acids, cysteine through phenylalanine. Only the CDR3 portion is preserved as DNA: 57 bases, with reading frame beginning at the first base. The source is a man aged 45-65 years with active COVID-19. The receptor chain draws on TRBV9 and TRBJ2-1; a stretch of 9 junction bases matches TRBD2. Material: peripheral blood. Here the CDR3 is given as CASSVAMSAGGSSYNEQFF. The sequence in DNA is TGTGCCAGCAGCGTAGCTATGAGTGCGGGAGGGAGCTCCTACAATGAGCAGTTCTTC.